This T cell receptor beta chain was obtained from a study of T-cell reconstitution after alpha-beta-depleted transplantation in children. TCRbeta library construction was performed incorporating unique molecular identifiers. TCRdb re-derived calls from the PCR reads in MiXCR, one entry per CDR3 protein. The sample gives some 530,000 distinct CDR3 sequences, around 12% of which show up once; 5% to 6% is in the top ten. This clonotype was seen more than once but under ten times. V lost 7 bases and J lost 2, with 24 bases in between. The CDR3 has 19 residues. Germline V gives CDR1 MNHNS, CDR2 SASEGT. The sample was PBMCs from the stem cell graft donor, taken from the stem cell graft. This sequence was found in a human donor who donated a stem cell graft to a child with combined immunodeficiency. J is TRBJ2-6 and V is TRBV6-1, with a tentative D call TRBD1 (6 bases). The CDR3 is CASKRDRTDERPGANVLTF. CDR3 DNA: TGTGCCAGCAAGCGTGATCGGACAGATGAGCGGCCTGGGGCCAACGTCCTGACTTTC.